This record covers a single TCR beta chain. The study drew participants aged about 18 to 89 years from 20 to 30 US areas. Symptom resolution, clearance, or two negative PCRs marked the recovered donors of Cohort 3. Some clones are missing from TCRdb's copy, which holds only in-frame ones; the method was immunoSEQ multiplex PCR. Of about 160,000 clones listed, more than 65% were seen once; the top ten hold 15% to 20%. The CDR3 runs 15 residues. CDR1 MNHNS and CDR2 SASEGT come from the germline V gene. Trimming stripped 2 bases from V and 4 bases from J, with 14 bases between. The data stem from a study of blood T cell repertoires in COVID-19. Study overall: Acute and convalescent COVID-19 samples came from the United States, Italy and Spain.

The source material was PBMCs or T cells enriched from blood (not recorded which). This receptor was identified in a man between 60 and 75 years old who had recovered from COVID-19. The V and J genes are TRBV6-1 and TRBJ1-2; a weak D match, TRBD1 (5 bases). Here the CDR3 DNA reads TGTGCCAGCAGTGAATCCCAGGGCCGGAGCTATGGCTACACCTTC. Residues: CASSESQGRSYGYTF.